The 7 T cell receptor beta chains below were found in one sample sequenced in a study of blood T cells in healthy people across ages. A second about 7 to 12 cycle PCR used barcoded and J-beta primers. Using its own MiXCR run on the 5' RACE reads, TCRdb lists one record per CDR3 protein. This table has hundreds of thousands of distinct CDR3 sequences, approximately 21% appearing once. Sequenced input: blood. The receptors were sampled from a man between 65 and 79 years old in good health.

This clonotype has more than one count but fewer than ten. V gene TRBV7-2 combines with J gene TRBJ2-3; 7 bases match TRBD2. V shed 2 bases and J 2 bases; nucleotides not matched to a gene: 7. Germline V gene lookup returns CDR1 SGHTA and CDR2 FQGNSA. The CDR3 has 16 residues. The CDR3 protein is CASSLTASGNTDTQYF. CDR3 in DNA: TGTGCCAGCAGCTTAACAGCTAGCGGTAACACAGATACGCAGTATTTT.

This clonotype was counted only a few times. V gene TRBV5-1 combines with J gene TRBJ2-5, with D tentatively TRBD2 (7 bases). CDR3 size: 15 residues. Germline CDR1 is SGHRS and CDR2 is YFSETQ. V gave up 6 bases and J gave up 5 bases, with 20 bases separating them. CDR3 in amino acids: CASTLLPGEGETQYF. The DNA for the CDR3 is TGCGCCAGCACCCTCTTGCCAGGGGAGGGCGAGACCCAGTACTTC. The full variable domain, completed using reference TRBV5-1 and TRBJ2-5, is KAGVTQTPRYLIKTRGQQVTLSCSPISGHRSVSWYQQTPGQGLQFLFEYFSETQRNKGNFPGRFSGRQFSNSRSEMNVSTLELGDSALYLCASTLLPGEGETQYFGPGTRLLVL.

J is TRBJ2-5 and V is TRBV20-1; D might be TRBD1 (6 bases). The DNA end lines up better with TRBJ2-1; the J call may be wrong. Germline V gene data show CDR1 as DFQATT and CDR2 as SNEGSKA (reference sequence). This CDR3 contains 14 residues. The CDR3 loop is CSASPPTGRNEQFF. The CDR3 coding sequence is TGCAGTGCTAGTCCCCCAACAGGGCGCAATGAGCAGTTCTTC.

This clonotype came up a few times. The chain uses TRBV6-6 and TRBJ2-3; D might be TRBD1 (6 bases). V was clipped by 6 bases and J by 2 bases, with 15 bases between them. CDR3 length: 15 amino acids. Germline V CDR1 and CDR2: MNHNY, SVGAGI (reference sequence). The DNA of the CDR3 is TGTGCCAGCAGCATCCAGACAGGAAACACAGATACGCAGTATTTT. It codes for CASSIQTGNTDTQYF.

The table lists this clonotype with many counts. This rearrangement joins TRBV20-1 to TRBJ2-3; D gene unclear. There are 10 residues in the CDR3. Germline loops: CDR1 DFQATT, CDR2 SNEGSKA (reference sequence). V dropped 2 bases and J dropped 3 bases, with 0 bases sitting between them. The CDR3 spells CSARTDTQYF. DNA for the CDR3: TGCAGTGCTAGAACAGATACGCAGTATTTT.

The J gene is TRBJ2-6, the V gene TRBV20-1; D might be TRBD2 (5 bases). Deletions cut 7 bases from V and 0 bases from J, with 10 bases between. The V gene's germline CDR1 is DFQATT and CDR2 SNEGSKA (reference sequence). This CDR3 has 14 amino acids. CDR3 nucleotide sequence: TGCAGTGGATCGGAGGACTCTGGGGCCAACGTCCTGACTTTC. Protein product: CSGSEDSGANVLTF.

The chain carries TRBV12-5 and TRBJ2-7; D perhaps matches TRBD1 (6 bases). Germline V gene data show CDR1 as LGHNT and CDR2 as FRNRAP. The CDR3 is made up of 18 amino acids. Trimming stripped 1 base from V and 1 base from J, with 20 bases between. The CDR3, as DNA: TGTGCTAGTGGTTTGGGAACTCAACCGGGACACTCGTCCTACGAGCAGTACTTC. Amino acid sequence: CASGLGTQPGHSSYEQYF. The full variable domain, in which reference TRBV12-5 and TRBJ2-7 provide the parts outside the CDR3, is DARVTQTPRHKVTEMGQEVTMRCQPILGHNTVFWYRQTMMQGLELLAYFRNRAPLDDSGMPKDRFSAEMPDATLATLKIQPSEPRDSAVYFCASGLGTQPGHSSYEQYFGPGTRLTVT.